The present T cell receptor beta chain was sequenced within a study of blood T cells in healthy people across ages. This clonotype has a handful of counts. Its antigen is as yet unknown. Then a second PCR, running about 7 to 11 cycles, was carried out with a sample-barcoded 5' primer and a J-beta primer mix. Carrying 12 random nucleotides, a template-switch adaptor labeled each individual cDNA molecule. TCRdb independently ran MiXCR on the 5' RACE reads; one entry per CDR3 protein. The sample shows nearly 800,000 distinct CDR3 sequences, around 25% of them seen only once. The V segment lost 5 bases and the J segment 4 bases; nucleotides outside the gene matches: 4. The CDR3 totals 13 residues. The germline V gene has CDR1 MNHEY and CDR2 SVGEGT. Study results and limitations: Without sorted subsets, naive and antigen-experienced compartments could not be conclusively compared.

These data are also associated with another study on T cells of mothers and their children.

This chain links TRBV6-2 or TRBV6-3 with TRBJ2-7, with 8 bases fitting TRBD2. This TCR was sampled from a boy aged 5-17 years in good health. The sample was blood. DNA of the CDR3: TGTGCCAGCAGTAGCGGGAGACGATACGAGCAGTACTTC. This codes for CASSSGRRYEQYF.